Below, 8 T cell receptor beta chains from the same sample are listed, as sequenced in a study of cytomegalovirus exposure and HLA in healthy donors. PCR was performed using 60 Vbeta and 13 Jbeta primers. Method: immunoSEQ multiplex PCR; TCRdb's copy keeps in-frame clones and lacks some. The sample includes some 150,000 clones, approximately 85% of them seen just once. Specimen: PBMCs. All receptors come from a woman aged 18-29 years in good health and CMV-seronegative.

The CDR3 here is CAAGAETQYF. CDR3 sequence (DNA): TGTGCCGCAGGGGCGGAGACCCAGTACTTC. V usage is TRBV27 and J usage is TRBJ2-5, with TRBD1 as a possible D gene (6 bases). V shed 11 bases and J shed 5 bases, with 9 bases lying between them. Germline CDR1 reads MNHEY; CDR2 reads SMNVEV (reference sequence). This CDR3 is built from 10 residues.

The chain couples TRBV2 to TRBJ2-3; D remains unclear. CDR1 is SNHLY, CDR2 FYNNEI, per germline. Trimming cost V 4 bases and J 1 base, with 9 bases left between them. This CDR3 comprises 14 residues. The CDR3 DNA follows: TGTGCCAGCAGTGTCCCCCTTCGCACAGATACGCAGTATTTT. Its translation: CASSVPLRTDTQYF.

This chain joins TRBV4-2 and TRBJ2-7; D is possibly TRBD2 (6 bases). Trimming shortened V by 0 bases and J by 0 bases, and 18 bases separated the two germline ends. CDR1 and CDR2 from the germline V gene are LGHNA and YNFKEQ. CDR3 length equals 18 residues. The CDR3, as DNA: TGTGCCAGCAGCCAAGAACAGGATGGGACTCCGAGCTCCTACGAGCAGTACTTC. Amino acids: CASSQEQDGTPSSYEQYF.

The chain couples TRBV6-6 to TRBJ1-2, with TRBD1 identical over 7 bases. V dropped 7 bases and J dropped 2; count of bases not matched to a gene: 7. Germline V gene data show CDR1 as MNHNY and CDR2 as SVGAGI (reference sequence). The CDR3 contains 14 residues. The DNA for the CDR3 is TGTGCCAGCATCGGGACAGTATTCAACTATGGCTACACCTTC. Translation gives CASIGTVFNYGYTF.

The chain joins TRBV9 to TRBJ2-7; a weak D match, TRBD1 (6 bases). Per germline, CDR1 SGDLS and CDR2 YYNGEE. This CDR3 is built from 14 residues. Deletions cut 4 bases from V and 4 bases from J, with 15 bases between. CDR3 coding DNA: TGTGCCAGCAGCCCGAAGGGGGTGGTGTACGAGCAGTACTTC. The encoded protein is CASSPKGVVYEQYF. Together with reference TRBV9 and TRBJ2-7, the CDR3 gives the full variable domain: DSGVTQTPKHLITATGQRVTLRCSPRSGDLSVYWYQQSLDQGLQFLIQYYNGEERAKGNILERFSAQQFPDLHSELNLSSLELGDSALYFCASSPKGVVYEQYFGPGTRLTVT.

The chain links TRBV30 to TRBJ2-7, with D unclear. Germline CDR1 is GTSNPN and CDR2 is SVGIG (reference sequence). V was trimmed by 4 bases and J by 5 bases, leaving 12 bases between them. This CDR3 is 12 amino acids long. CDR3 sequence reads: CAWTPKNHEQYF. The CDR3, as DNA: TGTGCCTGGACCCCTAAGAACCACGAGCAGTACTTC.

This chain connects TRBV11-3 to TRBJ2-5; 11 bases map to TRBD2. V trimming: 5 bases; J trimming: 4 bases; junction bases outside the gene matches: 12. The CDR3 runs 17 residues. Per the germline V gene, CDR1 is SGHNT and CDR2 is YENEEA. The CDR3 region has the DNA TGTGCCAGCAGCCCGTTCAGAACTAGCGGGGGAGTAGAGACCCAGTACTTC. Its protein product is CASSPFRTSGGVETQYF. The full variable domain, completed using reference TRBV11-3 and TRBJ2-5, is EAGVVQSPRYKIIEKKQPVAFWCNPISGHNTLYWYLQNLGQGPELLIRYENEEAVDDSQLPKDRFSAERLKGVDSTLKIQPAELGDSAVYLCASSPFRTSGGVETQYFGPGTRLLVL.

This sequence joins TRBV7-2 and TRBJ2-5; 12 bases line up with TRBD2. After removal of 5 bases from V and 9 bases from J, the junction contained 16 bases not matched to a gene. The germline gives CDR1 SGHTA, CDR2 FQGNSA. The CDR3 covers 17 residues. This CDR3 reads CASSRRVLAGGLGSQYF. The DNA of the CDR3 is TGTGCCAGCAGCCGCCGAGTGCTAGCGGGGGGGTTGGGGTCCCAGTACTTC.